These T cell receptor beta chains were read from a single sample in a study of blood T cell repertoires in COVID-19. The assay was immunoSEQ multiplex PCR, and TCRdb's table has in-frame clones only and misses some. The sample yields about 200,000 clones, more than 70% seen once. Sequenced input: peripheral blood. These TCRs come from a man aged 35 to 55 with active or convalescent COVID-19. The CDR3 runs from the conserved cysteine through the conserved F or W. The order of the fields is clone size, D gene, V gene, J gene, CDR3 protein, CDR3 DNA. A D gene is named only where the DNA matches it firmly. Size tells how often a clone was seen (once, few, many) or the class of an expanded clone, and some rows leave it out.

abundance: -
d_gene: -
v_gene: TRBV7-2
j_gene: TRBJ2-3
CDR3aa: CASSLVRGGADTQYF
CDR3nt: TGTGCCAGCAGCTTAGTCAGGGGTGGAGCAGATACGCAGTATTTT

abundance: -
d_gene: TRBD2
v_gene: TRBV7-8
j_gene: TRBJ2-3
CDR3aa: CASSFGGVTSTDTQYF
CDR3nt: TGTGCCAGCAGCTTTGGGGGGGTAACTAGCACAGATACGCAGTATTTT

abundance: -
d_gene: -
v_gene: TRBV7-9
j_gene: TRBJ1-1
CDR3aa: CASRYGGENTEAFF
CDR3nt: TGTGCCAGCAGGTACGGGGGAGAGAACACTGAAGCTTTCTTT

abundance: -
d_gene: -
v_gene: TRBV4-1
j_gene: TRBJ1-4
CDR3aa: CASSQVRANEKLFF
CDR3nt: TGCGCCAGCAGCCAAGTAAGAGCTAATGAAAAACTGTTTTTT

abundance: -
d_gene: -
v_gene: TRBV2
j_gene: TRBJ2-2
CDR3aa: CASSENGEHTGELFF
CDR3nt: TGTGCCAGCAGTGAAAACGGGGAACACACCGGGGAGCTGTTTTTT

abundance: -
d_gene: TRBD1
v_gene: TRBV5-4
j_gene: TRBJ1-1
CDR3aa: CASSLGDRGITEAFF
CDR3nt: TGTGCCAGCAGCTTGGGGGACAGGGGAATCACTGAAGCTTTCTTT

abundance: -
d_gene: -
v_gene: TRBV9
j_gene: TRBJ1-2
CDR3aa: CASSRRGGGYGYTF
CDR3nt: TGTGCCAGCAGCCGCAGAGGAGGTGGCTATGGCTACACCTTC

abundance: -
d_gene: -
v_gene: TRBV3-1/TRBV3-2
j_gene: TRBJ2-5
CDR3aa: CASSQDRAGGSQETQYF
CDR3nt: TGTGCCAGCAGCCAAGATAGGGCAGGGGGGAGTCAAGAGACCCAGTACTTC

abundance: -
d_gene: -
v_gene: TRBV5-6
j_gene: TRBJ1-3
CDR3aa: CASSLGARGNTIYF
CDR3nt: TGTGCCAGCAGCTTGGGGGCAAGAGGAAACACCATATATTTT

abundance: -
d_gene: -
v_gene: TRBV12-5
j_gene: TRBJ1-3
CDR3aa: CASGLEGSRSGNTIYF
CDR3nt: TGTGCTAGTGGTTTGGAGGGGTCCCGCTCTGGAAACACCATATATTTT

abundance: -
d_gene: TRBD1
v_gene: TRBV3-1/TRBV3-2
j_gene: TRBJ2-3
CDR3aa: CASSHPGTATDTQYF
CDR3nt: TGTGCCAGCAGCCACCCCGGGACAGCCACAGATACGCAGTATTTT

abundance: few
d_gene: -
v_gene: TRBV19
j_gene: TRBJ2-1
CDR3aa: CASSILAGREQFF
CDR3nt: TGTGCCAGTAGTATTTTGGCGGGACGTGAGCAGTTCTTC

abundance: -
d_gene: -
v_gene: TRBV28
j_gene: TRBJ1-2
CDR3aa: CASTSPWAYGYTF
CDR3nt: TGTGCCAGCACCTCACCCTGGGCGTATGGCTACACCTTC

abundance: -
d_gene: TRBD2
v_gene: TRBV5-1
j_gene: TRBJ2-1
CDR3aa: CASSLEGGLAGYYNEQFF
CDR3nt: TGCGCCAGCAGCTTGGAGGGTGGACTAGCGGGGTACTACAATGAGCAGTTCTTC

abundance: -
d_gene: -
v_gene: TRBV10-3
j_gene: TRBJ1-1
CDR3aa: CAIRMGGSAEAFF
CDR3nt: TGTGCCATCAGGATGGGGGGGTCCGCTGAAGCTTTCTTT

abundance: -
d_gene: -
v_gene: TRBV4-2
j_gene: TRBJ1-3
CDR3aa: CASSQVVRDTIYF
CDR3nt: TGTGCCAGCAGCCAAGTTGTGCGAGACACCATATATTTT

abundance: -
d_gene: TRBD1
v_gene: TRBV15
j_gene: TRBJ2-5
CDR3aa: CATSRAGGGETQYF
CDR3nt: TGTGCCACCAGCAGAGCAGGGGGCGGAGAGACCCAGTACTTC

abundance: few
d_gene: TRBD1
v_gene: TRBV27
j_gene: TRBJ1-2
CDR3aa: CASSQGAGGWDGYTF
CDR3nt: TGTGCCAGCAGCCAAGGGGCAGGGGGATGGGATGGCTACACCTTC

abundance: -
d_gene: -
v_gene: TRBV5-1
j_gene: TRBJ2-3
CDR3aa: CASSPPSAGLTDTQYF
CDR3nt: TGCGCCAGCAGCCCCCCTTCGGCAGGTCTCACAGATACGCAGTATTTT

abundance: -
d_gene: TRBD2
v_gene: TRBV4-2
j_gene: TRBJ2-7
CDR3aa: CASSQGAAGGVEEQYF
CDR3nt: TGTGCCAGCAGCCAGGGAGCAGCGGGGGGAGTGGAGGAGCAGTACTTC

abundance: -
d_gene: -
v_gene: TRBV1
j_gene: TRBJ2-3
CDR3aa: CTSSQNWRRGGTDTQYF
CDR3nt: TGCACCAGCAGCCAAAACTGGAGGAGGGGAGGCACAGATACGCAGTATTTT

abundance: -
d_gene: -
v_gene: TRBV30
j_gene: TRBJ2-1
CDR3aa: CAWSGGLYNEQFF
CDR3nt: TGTGCCTGGAGTGGGGGACTTTACAATGAGCAGTTCTTC

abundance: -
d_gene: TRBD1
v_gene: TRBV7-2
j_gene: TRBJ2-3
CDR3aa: CASSPGGRRSTDTQYF
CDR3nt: TGTGCCAGCAGCCCAGGGGGACGGCGTAGCACAGATACGCAGTATTTT

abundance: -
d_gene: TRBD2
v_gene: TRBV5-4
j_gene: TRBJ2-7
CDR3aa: CASSLDASGGYEQYF
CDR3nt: TGTGCCAGCAGCTTGGATGCTAGCGGGGGTTACGAGCAGTACTTC

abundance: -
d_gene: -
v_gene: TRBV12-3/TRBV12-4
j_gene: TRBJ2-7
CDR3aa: CASSLLGAGEQYF
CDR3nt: TGTGCCAGCAGTTTACTGGGGGCGGGCGAGCAGTACTTC

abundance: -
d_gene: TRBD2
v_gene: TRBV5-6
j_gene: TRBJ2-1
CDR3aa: CASTRGTSGRFNEQFF
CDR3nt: TGTGCCAGCACCCGAGGGACTAGCGGGAGGTTCAATGAGCAGTTCTTC